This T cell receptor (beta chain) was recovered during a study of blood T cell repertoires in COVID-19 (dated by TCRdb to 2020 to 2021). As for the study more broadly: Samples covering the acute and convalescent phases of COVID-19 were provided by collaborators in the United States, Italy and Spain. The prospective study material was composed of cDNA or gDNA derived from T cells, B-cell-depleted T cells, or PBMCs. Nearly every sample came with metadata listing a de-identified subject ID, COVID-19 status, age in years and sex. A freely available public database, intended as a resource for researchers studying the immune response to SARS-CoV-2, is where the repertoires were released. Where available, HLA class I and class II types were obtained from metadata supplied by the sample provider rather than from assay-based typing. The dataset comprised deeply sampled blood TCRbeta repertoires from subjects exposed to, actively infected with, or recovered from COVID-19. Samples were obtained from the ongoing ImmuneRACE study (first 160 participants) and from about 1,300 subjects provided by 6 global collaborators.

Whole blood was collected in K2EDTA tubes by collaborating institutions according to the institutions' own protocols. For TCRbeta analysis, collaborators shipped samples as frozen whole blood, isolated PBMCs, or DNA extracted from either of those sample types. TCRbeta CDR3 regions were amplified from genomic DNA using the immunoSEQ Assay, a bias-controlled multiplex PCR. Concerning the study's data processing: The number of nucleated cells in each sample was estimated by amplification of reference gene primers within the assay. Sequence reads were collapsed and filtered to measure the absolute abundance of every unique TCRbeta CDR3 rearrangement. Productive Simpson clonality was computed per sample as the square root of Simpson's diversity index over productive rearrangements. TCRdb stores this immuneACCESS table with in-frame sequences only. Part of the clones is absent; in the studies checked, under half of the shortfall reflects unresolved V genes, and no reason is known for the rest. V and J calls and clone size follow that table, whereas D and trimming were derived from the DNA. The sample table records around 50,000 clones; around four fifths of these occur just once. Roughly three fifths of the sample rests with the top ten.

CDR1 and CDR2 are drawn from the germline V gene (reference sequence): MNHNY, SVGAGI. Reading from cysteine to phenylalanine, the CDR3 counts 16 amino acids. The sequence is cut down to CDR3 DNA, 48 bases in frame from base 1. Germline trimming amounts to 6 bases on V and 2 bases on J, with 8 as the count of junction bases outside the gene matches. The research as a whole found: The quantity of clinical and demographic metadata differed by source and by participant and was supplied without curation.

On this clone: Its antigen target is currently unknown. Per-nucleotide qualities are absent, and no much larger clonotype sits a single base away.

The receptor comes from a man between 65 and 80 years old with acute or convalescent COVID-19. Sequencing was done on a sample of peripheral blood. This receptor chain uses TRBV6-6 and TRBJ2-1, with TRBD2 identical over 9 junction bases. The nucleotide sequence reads TGTGCCAGCAGACGATCGACTAGCGGAGCCTACAATGAGCAGTTCTTC. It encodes CASRRSTSGAYNEQFF.